Shown below are 15 T cell receptor beta chains from a single sample sequenced in a study of blood T cell repertoires in COVID-19. Clones were read by immunoSEQ multiplex PCR, and TCRdb kept only the in-frame ones, dropping some. The table has 80,000 to 95,000 clones, around 81% seen once. Sequenced input: peripheral blood. Source of these receptors: an elderly man with COVID-19, enrolled during active disease.

The chain recombines TRBV6-6 with TRBJ1-2; 8 positions match TRBD1. This CDR3 has 15 amino acids. CDR1 and CDR2 (germline): MNHNY, SVGAGI (reference sequence). V trimming: 0 bases; J trimming: 3 bases; junction bases outside the gene matches: 3. CDR3 sequence: CASSYSSGGDYGYTF. The CDR3 bases are TGTGCCAGCAGTTACTCCTCAGGGGGCGACTATGGCTACACCTTC.

The rearrangement links TRBV10-3 to TRBJ1-2; D may be TRBD1 (5 bases). V was pared by 3 bases and J by 8 bases, with 10 bases between. Germline V gene sequence: CDR1 ENHRY, CDR2 SYGVKD. This CDR3 is built from 12 residues. In DNA, the CDR3 is TGTGCCATCAGTGAAGGCGGGGGAGGCTACACCTTC. It yields the protein CAISEGGGGYTF.

This clone was seen once. V is TRBV24-1 and J is TRBJ2-5, with 9 bases identical to TRBD1. CDR3 length: 15 amino acids. Trimming at V came to 3 bases and at J to 5 bases, leaving 6 bases not matched to a gene. Germline V gene lookup returns CDR1 KGHDR and CDR2 SFDVKD. The CDR3 here is CATSDPGQGVETQYF. CDR3 nucleotide sequence: TGTGCCACCAGTGATCCGGGACAGGGTGTGGAGACCCAGTACTTC.

The V and J genes are TRBV19 and TRBJ1-2; D gene uncertain. V was trimmed by 1 base and J by 8 bases, leaving 8 bases between them. CDR3 length equals 12 residues. The germline V gene has CDR1 LNHDA and CDR2 SQIVND (reference sequence). DNA for the CDR3: TGTGCCAGTAGTATAGCCGAGGAGGGCTACACCTTC. Residues: CASSIAEEGYTF. Full variable domain (rest looked up from reference TRBV19 and TRBJ1-2): DGGITQSPKYLFRKEGQNVTLSCEQNLNHDAMYWYRQDPGQGLRLIYYSQIVNDFQKGDIAEGYSVSREKKESFPLTVTSAQKNPTAFYLCASSIAEEGYTFGSGTRLTVV.

The rearrangement uses TRBV5-4 and TRBJ1-2; D gene uncertain. V was shortened by 1 base and J by 4 bases, with 8 bases between the two germline ends. Germline V lookup: CDR1 SGHNT, CDR2 YYREEE (reference sequence). The CDR3 spans 13 residues. The chain's CDR3 is CASSLRGSYGYTF. The CDR3 region has the DNA TGTGCCAGCAGCTTGCGGGGTAGCTATGGCTACACCTTC. The entire variable domain, with the rest obtained from reference TRBV5-4 and TRBJ1-2, is as follows: ETGVTQSPTHLIKTRGQQVTLRCSSQSGHNTVSWYQQALGQGPQFIFQYYREEENGRGNFPPRFSGLQFPNYSSELNVNALELDDSALYLCASSLRGSYGYTFGSGTRLTVV.

The chain joins TRBV7-2 to TRBJ1-2, with 7 bases fitting TRBD1. Trimming removed 3 bases from V and 8 bases from J; junction bases left unmatched: 9. This CDR3 has 14 residues. Germline CDR1 is SGHTA and CDR2 is FQGNSA. CDR3 DNA sequence: TGTGCCAGCAGCTTTAGGACAGGCGAGTGGGGCTACACCTTC. Translated, it gives CASSFRTGEWGYTF.

The rearrangement uses TRBV11-3 and TRBJ1-6; 8 nucleotides line up with TRBD1. V shed 5 bases, J shed 0 bases, and the junction held 12 bases outside the gene matches. The CDR3 has 19 residues. Germline V gives CDR1 SGHNT, CDR2 YENEEA. Written as DNA, the CDR3 is TGTGCCAGCAGCCCACTTGGGCGGACAGGGAACTCCTATAATTCACCCCTCCACTTT. This gives the protein CASSPLGRTGNSYNSPLHF. The whole variable domain, remainder taken from reference TRBV11-3 and TRBJ1-6, is EAGVVQSPRYKIIEKKQPVAFWCNPISGHNTLYWYLQNLGQGPELLIRYENEEAVDDSQLPKDRFSAERLKGVDSTLKIQPAELGDSAVYLCASSPLGRTGNSYNSPLHFGNGTRLTVT.

This chain uses TRBV2 with TRBJ1-5; D possibly corresponds to TRBD1 (6 bases). CDR1 and CDR2 (germline): SNHLY, FYNNEI. V lost 1 base and J lost 7, with 14 bases in between. The CDR3 length is 15 residues. CDR3 coding DNA: TGTGCCAGCAGTGAAGAAGCAGGGGCATGGCAGCCCCAGCATTTT. It codes for CASSEEAGAWQPQHF.

The chain carries TRBV6-1 and TRBJ1-4; D is ambiguous. The CDR3 contains 13 residues. Germline V gene sequence: CDR1 MNHNS, CDR2 SASEGT. V shed 2 bases and J shed 8 bases, with 9 bases lying between them. The CDR3 nucleotides are TGTGCCAGCAGTGAAACCGACACGGAAAAACTGTTTTTT. As protein: CASSETDTEKLFF.

The chain has TRBV20-1 and TRBJ1-5; a possible D gene is TRBD1 (6 bases). From germline, CDR1 is DFQATT and CDR2 SNEGSKA (reference sequence). V was cut by 3 bases and J by 0 bases, with 12 bases left in between. The CDR3 sequence is 15 residues long. In DNA form, the CDR3 reads TGCAGTGCTAGTGTAGGGGGTAATAGCAATCAGCCCCAGCATTTT. Amino acids: CSASVGGNSNQPQHF.

This clone was seen only a few times. The chain is built from TRBV27 and TRBJ2-3; 8 bases match TRBD2. Germline CDR1 is MNHEY and CDR2 is SMNVEV (reference sequence). The CDR3 has 15 residues. V gave up 6 bases and J gave up 4 bases; unmatched junction bases: 9. The CDR3 loop reads CASSPSGRGADTQYF. CDR3 nucleotide sequence: TGTGCCAGCAGCCCCAGCGGGAGAGGCGCAGATACGCAGTATTTT.

The V call is TRBV2, the J call TRBJ2-3; the match to TRBD2 covers 7 bases. Germline values: CDR1 SNHLY, CDR2 FYNNEI. This CDR3 spans 13 amino acids. V dropped 2 bases and J dropped 14; count of bases not matched to a gene: 10. The CDR3 loop is CASSEIQGGRRYF. CDR3 DNA: TGTGCCAGCAGTGAAATTCAGGGAGGGAGAAGGTATTTT.

The V call is TRBV6-5, the J call TRBJ1-1; 7 bases align to TRBD1. CDR3 length: 14 residues. The junction had 7 bases not matched to a gene; V was cut back by 4 bases and J by 5 bases. The germline V gene encodes CDR1 MNHEY and CDR2 SVGAGI. CDR3 DNA sequence: TGTGCCAGCAGTTTCCCAGGGGGAGGTACTGAAGCTTTCTTT. Encoded protein: CASSFPGGGTEAFF.

This chain uses TRBV4-2 with TRBJ1-4; no definite D call. The V end lost 0 bases, the J end lost 6 bases, and 11 bases lay between the germline ends. This CDR3 spans 15 amino acids. Germline V gene data show CDR1 as LGHNA and CDR2 as YNFKEQ. The CDR3: CASSQDRSRYEKLFF. The CDR3 coding sequence is TGTGCCAGCAGCCAAGATCGGTCAAGATATGAAAAACTGTTTTTT.

The chain uses TRBV2 and TRBJ1-6; D might be TRBD1 (6 bases). V lost 10 bases and J lost 7, with 14 bases in between. From germline, CDR1 is SNHLY and CDR2 FYNNEI. This CDR3 region has 13 residues. Here the CDR3 DNA reads TGTGCCACGCGTACAGGGCTCAATTCACCCCTCCACTTT. It encodes CATRTGLNSPLHF.